These T cell receptor beta chains were read from a single sample in a study of blood T cell repertoires in COVID-19. Clones were read by immunoSEQ multiplex PCR, and TCRdb kept only the in-frame ones, dropping some. The repertoire includes 90,000 or so clones, about two thirds of them detected once, and around 24% sits in the top ten. The sample taken for sequencing was peripheral blood. The receptors originated from a woman in her sixties in a cohort sampled during active or convalescent COVID-19. Each CDR3 is given without its conserved first and last residue. Fields, in order: V gene, CDR3 protein.

v_call: TRBV29-1; cdr3_aa: SALSAWTGSYEQY
v_call: TRBV19; cdr3_aa: ASRRQAPYNSPLH
v_call: TRBV5-1; cdr3_aa: ASKQGPSNQPQH
v_call: TRBV6-5; cdr3_aa: ASKLTGEGEQY
v_call: TRBV18; cdr3_aa: ASSPDRGSSNQPQH
v_call: TRBV20-1; cdr3_aa: SASRGGEAF
v_call: TRBV7-2; cdr3_aa: ASSFNIGGYPTGELF
v_call: TRBV29-1; cdr3_aa: SVEDLRRASSGNTIY
v_call: TRBV28; cdr3_aa: ASSLPGTGVREKLF
v_call: TRBV7-9; cdr3_aa: ASSLGTVSQNGYT
v_call: TRBV11-2; cdr3_aa: ASSLSDSYGYT